Listed here is a single T cell receptor (beta chain). This may arise from a read error, as a much more abundant clone is one base away. Other DNA sequences of this sample code for an identical CDR3. These data come from a study of shared clonotypes between healthy human individuals. The authors' processing: Junction-only immunoSEQ sequences carried no quality scores, so filtering differed. Clones were sequenced by immunoSEQ multiplex PCR, and TCRdb holds only the in-frame ones, with some missing. The D gene and trimming were derived from the DNA, and the V and J assignments and clone size from that table. Of around 440,000 clones detected, 75% to 80% appear once; the ten largest clones hold about 12%. Looked up from germline, CDR1 is SGHVT and CDR2 is SQSDAQ. V gave up 0 bases and J gave up 0 bases, with 15 bases separating them. The CDR3 sequence is 17 residues long.

This chain joins TRBV7-4 and TRBJ2-7; D is unclear. The sequenced sample was PBMCs. This sequence originates from a woman in her thirties or forties in good health. Some clones in this sample may be carry-over from other donors' samples. This chain's CDR3 is CASSLAKIQESSYEQYF. The DNA for the CDR3 is TGTGCCAGCAGCTTAGCGAAGATCCAGGAGAGCTCCTACGAGCAGTACTTC. Full variable domain (missing parts from reference TRBV7-4 and TRBJ2-7): GAGVSQSPRYKVAKRGRDVALRCDSISGHVTLYWYRQTLGQGSEVLTYSQSDAQRDKSGRPSGRFSAERPERSVSTLKIQRTEQGDSAVYLCASSLAKIQESSYEQYFGPGTRLTVT.